A single sample is the source of the 28 T cell receptor beta chains below, sequenced in a study of blood T cells in healthy people across ages. The authors ran a second PCR of about 6 to 12 cycles using a sample-barcoded 5' primer and a J-beta primer mix. TCRdb processed the 5' RACE reads anew with MiXCR; each CDR3 protein has one entry. The sample comprises 1.5 million to 2 million distinct CDR3 sequences, approximately 28% of which are singletons, and 7.7% rests with the top ten. The sequenced material came from blood. The receptor set was obtained from a woman in her 30s in good health.

Regarding this clonotype: A read error is possible here, since a much larger clone lies one base away. This chain joins TRBV5-1 and TRBJ1-1, with D possibly being TRBD1 (5 bases). V was pared by 4 bases and J by 7 bases, with 14 bases between. Germline V lookup: CDR1 SGHRS, CDR2 YFSETQ. The CDR3 runs 13 residues. The CDR3 DNA sequence: TGCGCCAGCAGCCGGAACGGGGGAGGTGAAGCTTTCTTT. Protein: CASSRNGGGEAFF.

The rearrangement links TRBV11-2 to TRBJ2-7, with D hard to call. CDR1 and CDR2 from the germline V gene are SGHAT and FQNNGV. V lost 0 bases to trimming and J lost 1 base, with 10 bases between them. CDR3 size: 15 residues. CDR3 bases: TGTGCCAGCAGCTTAGAGGTTCCTGGTTCCTACGAGCAGTACTTC. The encoded protein is CASSLEVPGSYEQYF.

The sample holds one count of this clonotype. V and J are TRBV2 and TRBJ2-7; perhaps D is TRBD1 or TRBD2 (5 bases each). The V gene lost 7 bases and the J gene lost 0 bases, with 13 bases spanning the gap. CDR1 is SNHLY and CDR2 is FYNNEI in the germline V gene. The CDR3 has 14 amino acids. In DNA form, the CDR3 reads TGTGCCAGCAAGCTGGGGACCGCCTCCTACGAGCAGTACTTC. It is translated as CASKLGTASYEQYF.

J is TRBJ1-5 and V is TRBV13, with 7 nucleotides matching TRBD1. Germline CDR1 reads PRHDT; CDR2 reads FYEKMQ (reference sequence). V was clipped by 5 bases and J by 6 bases; unmatched bases: 10. The CDR3 covers 15 residues. CDR3 bases: TGTGCCAGCAGCATAAAGAGGGGGCTCGTTCAGCCCCAGCATTTT. This codes for CASSIKRGLVQPQHF.

Details on this clonotype: Germline is not matched at one junction end, which may reflect a read error. The chain carries TRBV20-1 and TRBJ2-5, with no clear D. Germline assignment: CDR1 DFQATT and CDR2 SNEGSKA (reference sequence). The CDR3 consists of 13 residues. The CDR3: CSAPPSTREAQYF. The DNA for the CDR3 is TGCAGTGCCCCCCCTAGTACCAGAGAGGCCCAGTACTTC.

This chain joins TRBV7-9 and TRBJ2-5; D unresolved. TRBJ2-7 explains the end of the DNA better; the J call may be wrong. This CDR3 contains 13 residues. Germline CDR1 reads SEHNR; CDR2 reads FQNEAQ (reference sequence). The CDR3 loop reads CASSSLGCDEQYF. CDR3 nucleotide sequence: TGTGCCAGCAGCTCCCTCGGTTGTGACGAGCAGTACTTC.

The V gene is TRBV20-1, the J gene TRBJ1-4; D ambiguous. Germline V gene sequence: CDR1 DFQATT, CDR2 SNEGSKA (reference sequence). The CDR3 runs to 15 residues. Trimming cost V 3 bases and J 8 bases, with 19 bases left between them. In DNA, the CDR3 is TGCAGTGCTAGCCAAACGGTGAAGGGATACGAAAAACTGTTTTTT. This encodes CSASQTVKGYEKLFF.

This chain uses TRBV20-1 with TRBJ1-2; 7 nucleotides line up with TRBD1. The CDR3 is made up of 13 amino acids. Per the germline V gene, CDR1 is DFQATT and CDR2 is SNEGSKA (reference sequence). V lost 3 bases and J lost 7; bases outside the gene matches: 8. CDR3 amino acids: CSASPDRAGGYTF. CDR3 sequence (DNA): TGCAGTGCTAGCCCCGACAGGGCGGGTGGCTACACCTTC.

Worth noting for this clonotype: A much larger clone differs from this one at a single base, so this may be a read error. The chain links TRBV28 to TRBJ2-5, with 7 bases lining up with TRBD1. V lost 5 bases and J lost 5; bases outside the gene matches: 11. The V gene's germline CDR1 is MDHEN and CDR2 SYDVKM. The CDR3 sequence is 15 residues long. CDR3 loop: CASSPSPTGNETQYF. In DNA form, the CDR3 reads TGTGCCAGCAGTCCCTCTCCGACAGGGAACGAGACCCAGTACTTC.

The chain couples TRBV4-2 to TRBJ2-3; possible D gene TRBD1, 7 bases. V lost 4 bases, J lost 4 bases, and 18 bases lay in between. Germline loops: CDR1 LGHNA, CDR2 YNFKEQ. The CDR3 is 16 residues long. The CDR3 DNA reads TGTGCCAGCAGCCCCAGGGGGGTGGGAGCAGCAGATACGCAGTATTTT. Its protein product is CASSPRGVGAADTQYF.

This clonotype was observed many times. This chain connects TRBV7-9 to TRBJ2-7; a possible D gene is TRBD2 (6 bases). The CDR3 has 14 amino acids. Between the trimmed V and J ends, which lost 4 bases and 3 bases, there was a span of 13 bases. Germline values: CDR1 SEHNR, CDR2 FQNEAQ (reference sequence). In nucleotides, the CDR3 is TGTGCCAGCAGCTCCTCCGAGGACTACTACGAGCAGTACTTC. This codes for CASSSSEDYYEQYF.

There are many counts of this clonotype. This chain joins TRBV10-3 and TRBJ2-3; D uncertain. With 6 bases removed from V and 6 bases from J, the gap between germline ends came to 7 bases. CDR3 length equals 11 residues. Germline V gives CDR1 ENHRY, CDR2 SYGVKD. The CDR3 DNA sequence: TGTGCCATCAGAGAAGCGGATACGCAGTATTTT. Translating it yields CAIREADTQYF.

This chain links TRBV7-2 with TRBJ2-6; D call uncertain. Looked up from germline, CDR1 is SGHTA and CDR2 is FQGNSA. V lost 8 bases and J lost 0, with 11 bases in between. This CDR3 has 15 residues. The CDR3 is CASQLRDSGANVLTF. CDR3 nucleotides: TGTGCCAGCCAACTAAGGGACTCTGGGGCCAACGTCCTGACTTTC.

This clonotype was recorded once. The gene calls are TRBV30 and TRBJ1-5; D is unclear. V gave up 3 bases and J gave up 4 bases, with 10 bases separating them. Per the germline V gene, CDR1 is GTSNPN and CDR2 is SVGIG (reference sequence). CDR3 length equals 13 residues. The DNA of the CDR3 is TGTGCCTGGAGCTTACTCCGAAATCAGCCCCAGCATTTT. Protein: CAWSLLRNQPQHF.

The chain links TRBV7-2 to TRBJ2-7; D tentatively fits TRBD1 or TRBD2 (5 bases each). Trimming shortened V by 4 bases and J by 9 bases, and 22 bases separated the two germline ends. This CDR3 region has 15 residues. Germline CDR1 reads SGHTA; CDR2 reads FQGNSA. CDR3 sequence (DNA): TGTGCCAGCAGCTCAACCGGGACCCCGGGCGGCACGCAGTACTTC. It is translated as CASSSTGTPGGTQYF. Variable domain in full (rest from reference TRBV7-2 and TRBJ2-7): GAGVSQSPSNKVTEKGKDVELRCDPISGHTALYWYRQSLGQGLEFLIYFQGNSAPDKSGLPSDRFSAERTGGSVSTLTIQRTQQEDSAVYLCASSSTGTPGGTQYFGPGTRLTVT.

The CDR3 DNA follows: TGCAGTGCAAGGGAGACAGGAGGGGTCAGCAATCAGCCCCAGCATTTT. This translates into CSARETGGVSNQPQHF. The chain has TRBV20-1 and TRBJ1-5; perhaps TRBD1 as D (6 bases). The V end lost 6 bases, the J end lost 1 base, and 19 bases lay between the germline ends. This CDR3 is 16 amino acids long. Per the germline V gene, CDR1 is DFQATT and CDR2 is SNEGSKA (reference sequence).

The rearrangement links TRBV5-1 to TRBJ2-1; TRBD2 aligns across 9 bases. Germline CDR1 reads SGHRS; CDR2 reads YFSETQ. V shed 0 bases and J 5 bases; nucleotides not matched to a gene: 6. CDR3 size: 16 residues. CDR3 sequence: CASSLVVTSGNNEQFF. DNA of the CDR3: TGCGCCAGCAGCTTGGTAGTGACTAGCGGTAACAATGAGCAGTTCTTC.

This clonotype was seen a handful of times. At one boundary the junction diverges from the germline segment, which might be a read error. The CDR3 loop reads CSARWNRGNYDYTF. The CDR3 DNA sequence: TGCAGTGCTAGGTGGAACAGGGGCAACTATGACTACACCTTC. The V and J genes are TRBV20-1 and TRBJ1-2, with 7 bases matching TRBD1. The CDR3 runs to 14 residues. The germline CDR1 and CDR2 sequences are DFQATT and SNEGSKA (reference sequence).

J is TRBJ2-2 and V is TRBV7-9, with TRBD2 matching 11 bases. Germline V gene lookup returns CDR1 SEHNR and CDR2 FQNEAQ (reference sequence). This CDR3 has 17 amino acids. V shed 0 bases, J shed 3 bases, and the junction held 3 bases outside the gene matches. CDR3: CASSLATSGSHTGELFF. CDR3 nucleotides: TGTGCCAGCAGCTTAGCTACTAGCGGGAGCCACACCGGGGAGCTGTTTTTT.

This clonotype was picked up a small number of times. The V call is TRBV18, the J call TRBJ2-5; the match to TRBD2 covers 14 bases. The V gene end was trimmed by 8 bases and the J gene end by 11 bases; junction bases not matched to a gene: 7. The CDR3 spans 13 residues. The germline gives CDR1 KGHSH, CDR2 LQKENI. The CDR3 region is CASQGTSGSEQYF. Written as DNA, the CDR3 is TGTGCCAGCCAAGGGACTAGCGGGAGTGAGCAGTACTTC.

V and J are TRBV29-1 and TRBJ1-2; possible D gene TRBD1, 5 bases. Trimming cost V 7 bases and J 0 bases, with 12 bases left between them. The CDR3 is made up of 13 amino acids. CDR1 is SQVTM, CDR2 ANQGSEA, per germline. DNA of the CDR3: TGCAGCGGGGGGGGTGCAGCTAACTATGGCTACACCTTC. Protein: CSGGGAANYGYTF.

The genes are TRBV29-1 and TRBJ2-7, with a possible D match to TRBD1 (5 bases). CDR1 SQVTM and CDR2 ANQGSEA come from the germline V gene. V gave up 5 bases and J gave up 3 bases, with 8 bases separating them. The length of the CDR3 is 11 residues. DNA for the CDR3: TGCAGCGTTCGGACAAGCTACGAGCAGTACTTC. It encodes CSVRTSYEQYF.

The CDR3 coding sequence is TGTGCCACCAGTGACACCAGGGGATCGGACGAAGCTTTCTTT. Translated: CATSDTRGSDEAFF. The rearrangement links TRBV24-1 to TRBJ1-1; TRBD1 is a possible D gene (6 bases). V was trimmed by 4 bases and J by 8 bases, leaving 16 bases between them. CDR1 is KGHDR, CDR2 SFDVKD, per germline. This CDR3 spans 14 amino acids.

At least ten counts were recorded for this clonotype. The chain is built from TRBV5-1 and TRBJ2-7; D remains unclear. Germline values: CDR1 SGHRS, CDR2 YFSETQ. The CDR3 is 11 residues long. V lost 7 bases to trimming and J lost 6 bases, with 11 bases between them. In nucleotides, the CDR3 is TGCGCCAGCCGGCGGTCGTCCGAGCAGTACTTC. Encoded protein: CASRRSSEQYF.

Comments on this clonotype: This may arise from a read error, as a much more abundant clone is one base away. This rearrangement joins TRBV20-1 to TRBJ2-4, with D unresolved. The J call is in doubt because the DNA end fits TRBJ2-5 better. This CDR3 comprises 10 residues. Germline values: CDR1 DFQATT, CDR2 SNEGSKA (reference sequence). CDR3 region: CSADKGTQYF. In DNA, the CDR3 is TGCAGTGCCGACAAAGGGACCCAGTACTTC.

This clonotype was detected only once. CDR3 region: CASSPGGGRATQYF. The CDR3 DNA sequence: TGCGCCAGCAGTCCCGGCGGAGGCAGGGCGACCCAGTACTTC. The chain carries TRBV4-1 and TRBJ2-5; tentatively, D is TRBD1 or TRBD2 (5 bases each). Germline CDR1 and CDR2: MGHRA and YSYEKL. The CDR3 covers 14 residues. Trimming took 6 bases from V and 7 from J, leaving 18 bases between them.

The genes are TRBV7-2 and TRBJ1-3; D might be TRBD1 (6 bases). The CDR3 spans 16 residues. V lost 5 bases, J lost 0 bases, and 14 bases lay in between. In germline, CDR1 is SGHTA, CDR2 FQGNSA. Here the CDR3 DNA reads TGTGCCAGCAGCCCCCGGACAGTTAACTCTGGAAACACCATATATTTT. As protein: CASSPRTVNSGNTIYF. Full variable domain (rest looked up from reference TRBV7-2 and TRBJ1-3): GAGVSQSPSNKVTEKGKDVELRCDPISGHTALYWYRQSLGQGLEFLIYFQGNSAPDKSGLPSDRFSAERTGGSVSTLTIQRTQQEDSAVYLCASSPRTVNSGNTIYFGEGSWLTVV.

This clonotype appeared a few times. The genes are TRBV7-2 and TRBJ1-5, with 7 bases identical to TRBD1. Per the germline V gene, CDR1 is SGHTA and CDR2 is FQGNSA. The CDR3 is made up of 16 amino acids. V lost 5 bases, J lost 4 bases, and 11 bases stayed unmatched. CDR3 sequence: CASSTEGALRNQPQHF. CDR3 DNA sequence: TGTGCCAGCAGCACGGAGGGGGCCCTCCGGAATCAGCCCCAGCATTTT.